This T cell receptor (beta chain) stems from a study of blood T cells in healthy people across ages. In the study overall: Template switching captured about one barcoded beta molecule per two T cells.

With a J-beta primer mix and a sample-barcoded 5' primer, a second PCR ran 7 to 11 cycles. With 12 random nucleotides, a template-switch adaptor tagged each individual cDNA molecule. Each single sample gave us at least 3 million CDR3-containing paired-end reads. Via MiXCR, TCRdb re-called the 5' RACE reads, giving one row per CDR3 protein. Of about 1,400,000 distinct CDR3 sequences listed, 59% are singletons. Concerning this clonotype itself: Its cognate antigen is unknown.

The ends lost 5 bases at V and 1 base at J; junction bases unmatched: 5. Germline CDR1 is SEHNR and CDR2 is FQNEAQ (reference sequence). This CDR3 is built from 15 residues. Overall study results and limits: Diversity estimated from one million T cells was considered an underestimate.

The TCR was taken from a man aged 18 to 29 in good health. The V and J genes are TRBV7-9 and TRBJ2-4; 7 bases fit TRBD1. The specimen was blood. CDR3: CASSHTGVAKNIQYF. The CDR3 bases are TGTGCCAGCAGCCATACAGGGGTTGCCAAAAACATTCAGTACTTC.